Each of the 27 T cell receptor beta chains below was sequenced from the same sample in a study of blood T cell repertoires in COVID-19. Method: immunoSEQ multiplex PCR; TCRdb's copy keeps in-frame clones and lacks some. Seen here are more than 45,000 clones, 65% to 90% observed once, and the top ten hold around 2.9%. Sequenced sample: peripheral blood. These receptors all come from a woman older than 75 with acute or convalescent COVID-19.

J is TRBJ2-1 and V is TRBV5-4, with 15 bases matching TRBD2. This CDR3 region has 17 residues. The V and J ends lost 5 bases and 2 bases, in that order; junction bases with no gene match: 5. Germline V gene sequence: CDR1 SGHNT, CDR2 YYREEE (reference sequence). The CDR3 sequence is CASRAGTSGGPYNEQFF. CDR3 DNA: TGTGCCAGCAGGGCCGGGACTAGCGGGGGGCCCTACAATGAGCAGTTCTTC.

The chain has TRBV13 and TRBJ2-3; D ambiguous. From germline, CDR1 is PRHDT and CDR2 FYEKMQ (reference sequence). The ends were cut back, 3 bases at V and 2 bases at J, with 6 bases in the middle. The CDR3 loop spans 13 amino acids. The CDR3 reads CASSFLYTDTQYF. CDR3 sequence (DNA): TGTGCCAGCAGCTTCCTTTACACAGATACGCAGTATTTT.

In nucleotides, the CDR3 is TGTGCCAGCACCAGGGACAGGGTGTACACCGGGGAGCTGTTTTTT. Protein sequence: CASTRDRVYTGELFF. The rearrangement joins TRBV6-6 to TRBJ2-2; 9 nucleotides line up with TRBD1. The germline gives CDR1 MNHNY, CDR2 SVGAGI (reference sequence). The CDR3 runs 15 residues. V shed 7 bases, J shed 3 bases, and the junction held 6 bases outside the gene matches.

CDR3 nucleotides: TGTGCCAGCAGCCCTAGGACAGGGGCGTCCTACGAGCAGTACTTC. Translating it yields CASSPRTGASYEQYF. The chain carries TRBV9 and TRBJ2-7, with 9 bases identical to TRBD1. Per germline, CDR1 SGDLS and CDR2 YYNGEE. The CDR3 runs to 15 residues. The V gene end was trimmed by 4 bases and the J gene end by 1 base; junction bases not matched to a gene: 6. The full variable domain, its missing parts supplied by reference TRBV9 and TRBJ2-7, is DSGVTQTPKHLITATGQRVTLRCSPRSGDLSVYWYQQSLDQGLQFLIQYYNGEERAKGNILERFSAQQFPDLHSELNLSSLELGDSALYFCASSPRTGASYEQYFGPGTRLTVT.

The V and J genes are TRBV6-1 and TRBJ1-5; TRBD1 matches at 8 bases. The CDR3 loop spans 13 amino acids. The V segment lost 6 bases and the J segment 4 bases; nucleotides outside the gene matches: 2. In germline, CDR1 is MNHNS, CDR2 SASEGT. The CDR3 loop is CASRRQGNQPQHF. The CDR3 DNA reads TGTGCCAGCAGGCGACAGGGGAATCAGCCCCAGCATTTT.

The chain has TRBV4-2 and TRBJ2-7; TRBD1 might be the D (5 bases). The CDR3 is 14 residues long. V gave up 1 base and J gave up 7 bases, with 14 bases separating them. In germline, CDR1 is LGHNA, CDR2 YNFKEQ. Here the CDR3 reads CASSQVYGAGEQYF. In DNA form, the CDR3 reads TGTGCCAGCAGCCAAGTTTATGGGGCTGGGGAGCAGTACTTC.

The V and J genes are TRBV5-1 and TRBJ2-2, with 11 positions matching TRBD1. V was clipped by 1 base and J by 2 bases; unmatched bases: 10. Per the germline V gene, CDR1 is SGHRS and CDR2 is YFSETQ. The CDR3 covers 19 residues. The DNA for the CDR3 is TGCGCCAGCAGCTTGCTGGGTTCCGGGACAGGGGGAAACACCGGGGAGCTGTTTTTT. Residues: CASSLLGSGTGGNTGELFF.

The chain has TRBV6-1 and TRBJ1-2, with a tentative D call TRBD1 (5 bases). The CDR3 loop spans 14 amino acids. CDR1 MNHNS and CDR2 SASEGT come from the germline V gene. The V gene lost 2 bases and the J gene lost 7 bases, with 14 bases spanning the gap. CDR3 DNA: TGTGCCAGCAGTGAATCAGGGTGGCGGGGTGGCTACACCTTC. Protein sequence: CASSESGWRGGYTF.

The chain carries TRBV19 and TRBJ1-5; the D gene is possibly TRBD1 (6 bases). The CDR3 covers 14 residues. V was pared by 4 bases and J by 2 bases, with 9 bases between. CDR1 and CDR2 from the germline V gene are LNHDA and SQIVND (reference sequence). The CDR3 sequence is CASSTTGGNQPQHF. CDR3 bases: TGTGCCAGTAGTACGACAGGTGGCAATCAGCCCCAGCATTTT.

This chain links TRBV28 with TRBJ1-4; 7 nucleotides align to TRBD1. V trimming: 5 bases; J trimming: 7 bases; junction bases outside the gene matches: 1. This CDR3 is built from 12 residues. Germline lookup yields CDR1 MDHEN and CDR2 SYDVKM. The CDR3 sequence: CASSGTVEKLFF. The CDR3 DNA sequence: TGTGCCAGCAGTGGGACAGTTGAAAAACTGTTTTTT.

This chain links TRBV2 with TRBJ2-5; D gene uncertain. The ends were cut back, 4 bases at V and 5 bases at J, with 8 bases in the middle. The germline gives CDR1 SNHLY, CDR2 FYNNEI. The CDR3 covers 12 residues. CDR3: CASSVGLETQYF. CDR3 in DNA: TGTGCCAGCAGTGTCGGGTTGGAGACCCAGTACTTC.

V gene TRBV2 combines with J gene TRBJ1-3; D is unclear. The CDR3 runs 12 residues. Trimming removed 6 bases from V and 0 bases from J, with 3 bases in between. CDR1 is SNHLY, CDR2 FYNNEI, per germline. This chain's CDR3 is CASRSSGNTIYF. The CDR3 DNA is TGTGCCAGCAGGAGCTCTGGAAACACCATATATTTT.

The rearrangement links TRBV7-2 to TRBJ2-5; 8 bases are a match to TRBD2. Trimming at V came to 4 bases and at J to 5 bases, leaving 12 bases not matched to a gene. CDR1 and CDR2 from the germline V gene are SGHTA and FQGNSA. The CDR3 covers 16 residues. CDR3 sequence: CASSSSRAGGGETQYF. The CDR3 coding sequence is TGTGCCAGCAGCTCCTCTCGCGCGGGGGGAGGGGAGACCCAGTACTTC.

The chain joins TRBV19 to TRBJ2-7, with a tentative D call TRBD2 (6 bases). Trimming shortened V by 1 base and J by 2 bases, and 15 bases separated the two germline ends. This CDR3 region has 16 residues. Germline V gene sequence: CDR1 LNHDA, CDR2 SQIVND (reference sequence). The CDR3 loop reads CASSIGSGLATYEQYF. The CDR3 DNA reads as TGTGCCAGTAGTATAGGGAGCGGGCTAGCAACCTACGAGCAGTACTTC.

As DNA, the CDR3 is TGCAGTGCTAAAGTGGCCGACGAGCAGTACTTC. Protein: CSAKVADEQYF. This sequence joins TRBV20-1 and TRBJ2-7, with no clear D. CDR1 and CDR2 (germline): DFQATT, SNEGSKA (reference sequence). Trimming removed 4 bases at V and 5 bases at J, with 9 bases between. The CDR3 length is 11 residues.

The V and J genes are TRBV7-9 and TRBJ1-2; 7 nucleotides align to TRBD1. This CDR3 comprises 16 residues. V trimming: 1 base; J trimming: 8 bases; junction bases outside the gene matches: 13. Germline CDR1 is SEHNR and CDR2 is FQNEAQ (reference sequence). The CDR3 spells CASSLVGTEEVAGYTF. In nucleotides, the CDR3 is TGTGCCAGCAGCTTAGTTGGGACAGAAGAGGTTGCAGGCTACACCTTC.

The V and J genes are TRBV6-5 and TRBJ1-6, with D perhaps matching TRBD1 (5 bases). The CDR3 is 12 amino acids. CDR1 and CDR2 (germline): MNHEY, SVGAGI. V shed 10 bases and J shed 7 bases, with 11 bases lying between them. CDR3 residues: CATRTINSPLHF. CDR3 sequence (DNA): TGTGCCACCAGGACAATCAATTCACCCCTCCACTTT.

The gene calls are TRBV30 and TRBJ1-5; D not certain. Germline V lookup: CDR1 GTSNPN, CDR2 SVGIG (reference sequence). CDR3 length: 17 amino acids. Trimming removed 2 bases from V and 1 base from J, with 18 bases in between. The DNA for the CDR3 is TGTGCCTGGAGTAGGAGAGTAACCGGGGTGAGCAATCAGCCCCAGCATTTT. Protein product: CAWSRRVTGVSNQPQHF.

The rearrangement joins TRBV5-4 to TRBJ1-3; the D gene is possibly TRBD1 (5 bases). In germline, CDR1 is SGHNT, CDR2 YYREEE (reference sequence). The CDR3 runs 14 residues. With 4 bases removed from V and 0 bases from J, the gap between germline ends came to 8 bases. The CDR3 reads CASSVDSSGNTIYF. The CDR3 DNA follows: TGTGCCAGCAGCGTCGACAGCTCTGGAAACACCATATATTTT.

V is TRBV27 and J is TRBJ2-3, with D tentatively TRBD1 (5 bases). The CDR3 spans 15 residues. CDR1 is MNHEY and CDR2 is SMNVEV in the germline V gene (reference sequence). Trimming removed 3 bases at V and 7 bases at J, with 17 bases between. The CDR3 loop is CASSFRSQGSYTQYF. DNA for the CDR3: TGTGCCAGCAGTTTCAGGTCGCAGGGATCGTATACGCAGTATTTT.

This clone was picked up a small number of times. The V and J genes are TRBV11-2 and TRBJ2-3, with TRBD2 matching over 15 bases. The junction had 11 bases not matched to a gene; V was cut back by 5 bases and J by 5 bases. Germline V lookup: CDR1 SGHAT, CDR2 FQNNGV. The CDR3 totals 18 residues. CDR3 region: CASSSGTSGGIWRDTQYF. CDR3 nucleotides: TGTGCCAGCAGCAGCGGGACTAGCGGGGGGATTTGGCGAGATACGCAGTATTTT. The variable domain in full, completed from reference TRBV11-2 and TRBJ2-3, reads EAGVAQSPRYKIIEKRQSVAFWCNPISGHATLYWYQQILGQGPKLLIQFQNNGVVDDSQLPKDRFSAERLKGVDSTLKIQPAKLEDSAVYLCASSSGTSGGIWRDTQYFGPGTRLTVL.

J is TRBJ2-5 and V is TRBV4-1; 7 nucleotides match TRBD2. V lost 7 bases and J lost 2; bases outside the gene matches: 10. CDR1 and CDR2 from the germline V gene are MGHRA and YSYEKL. The CDR3 is 15 residues long. The CDR3 coding sequence is TGCGCCAGCACCCCCCCGGGGGGAGGGCAAGAGACCCAGTACTTC. It specifies CASTPPGGGQETQYF.

J is TRBJ2-1 and V is TRBV7-8, with 10 bases matching TRBD2. Germline V gene sequence: CDR1 SGHVS, CDR2 FQNEAQ. This CDR3 spans 19 amino acids. The V segment lost 2 bases and the J segment 0 bases; nucleotides outside the gene matches: 10. The CDR3: CASSLRASGGPSSYNEQFF. The DNA for the CDR3 is TGTGCCAGCAGCTTAAGGGCTAGCGGGGGCCCCAGCTCCTACAATGAGCAGTTCTTC.

The chain recombines TRBV7-6 with TRBJ1-1; no clear D. The CDR3 runs 12 residues. V lost 5 bases and J lost 8, with 12 bases in between. Germline CDR1 SGHVS, CDR2 FNYEAQ. The DNA for the CDR3 is TGTGCCAGCAGCCCACAGAGCCTAGAAGCTTTCTTT. It translates to CASSPQSLEAFF. The full variable domain, rest sourced from reference TRBV7-6 and TRBJ1-1, is GAGVSQSPRYKVTKRGQDVALRCDPISGHVSLYWYRQALGQGPEFLTYFNYEAQQDKSGLPNDRFSAERPEGSISTLTIQRTEQRDSAMYRCASSPQSLEAFFGQGTRLTVV.

J is TRBJ2-1 and V is TRBV5-1; TRBD2 agrees at 14 bases. Germline V lookup: CDR1 SGHRS, CDR2 YFSETQ. The CDR3 has 15 residues. The V and J ends lost 4 bases and 7 bases, in that order; junction bases with no gene match: 4. CDR3 nucleotides: TGCGCCAGCAGCCCTTGGACTAGCGGGGGGAATGAGCAGTTCTTC. The encoded protein is CASSPWTSGGNEQFF.

The chain uses TRBV28 and TRBJ1-5; TRBD1 might be the D (5 bases). Trimming removed 6 bases from V and 0 bases from J, with 24 bases in between. Germline V CDR1 and CDR2: MDHEN, SYDVKM. The CDR3 loop spans 19 amino acids. The CDR3 bases are TGTGCCAGCAGGGCCGAGTGGGACCGCCGCGGGGGTAGCAATCAGCCCCAGCATTTT. Translated, it gives CASRAEWDRRGGSNQPQHF.

This chain uses TRBV5-1 with TRBJ1-1; 7 bases are a match to TRBD1. J lost 6 bases, V lost 0 bases, and 11 bases had no gene match. Looked up from germline, CDR1 is SGHRS and CDR2 is YFSETQ. The CDR3 consists of 16 residues. CDR3 DNA: TGCGCCAGCAGCTTGGATGCAGGGGACAGAGGGTCTGAAGCTTTCTTT. Its translation: CASSLDAGDRGSEAFF. The full variable domain, with the rest looked up from reference TRBV5-1 and TRBJ1-1, is KAGVTQTPRYLIKTRGQQVTLSCSPISGHRSVSWYQQTPGQGLQFLFEYFSETQRNKGNFPGRFSGRQFSNSRSEMNVSTLELGDSALYLCASSLDAGDRGSEAFFGQGTRLTVV.